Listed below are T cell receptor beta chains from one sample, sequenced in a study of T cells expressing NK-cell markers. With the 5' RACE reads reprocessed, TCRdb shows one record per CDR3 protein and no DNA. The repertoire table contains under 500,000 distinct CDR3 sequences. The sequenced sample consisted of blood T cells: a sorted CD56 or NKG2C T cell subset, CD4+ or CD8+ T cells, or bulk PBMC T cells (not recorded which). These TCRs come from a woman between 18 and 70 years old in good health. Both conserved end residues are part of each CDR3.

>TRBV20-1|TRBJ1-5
CSGLGQVGNQPQHF
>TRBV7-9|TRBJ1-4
CASSLLGATEKLFF
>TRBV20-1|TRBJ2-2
CSGLEANTGELFF
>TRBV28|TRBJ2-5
CASSPGTSGRRSQETQYF
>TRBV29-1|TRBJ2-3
CSVKPAYSTDTQYF
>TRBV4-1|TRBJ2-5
CASSQRQKETQYF
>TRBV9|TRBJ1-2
CASSVGTGNYGYTF
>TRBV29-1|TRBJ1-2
CSVPIGLHEGYTF
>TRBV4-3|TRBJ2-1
CASSRQRERRNEQFF
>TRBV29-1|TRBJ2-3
CSVGGTDTQYF
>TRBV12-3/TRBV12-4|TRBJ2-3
CASSFRRAGGDTQYF
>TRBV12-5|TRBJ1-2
CASGLGSYGYTF
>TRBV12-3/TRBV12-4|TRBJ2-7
CASMFAGQLTYEQYF
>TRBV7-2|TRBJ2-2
CASISGSTGELFF
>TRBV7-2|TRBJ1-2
CASSGDREDGYTF
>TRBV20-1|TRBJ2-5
CSATIHPVGETQYF
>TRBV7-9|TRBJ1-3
CASSSRVNTIYF
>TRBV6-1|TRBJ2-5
CASSLQTGGETQYF
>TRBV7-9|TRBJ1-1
CASSSSPGMNTEAFF
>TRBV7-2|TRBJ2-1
CASSLIGLYNEQFF
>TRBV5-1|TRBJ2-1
CASSSLGGRYNEQFF
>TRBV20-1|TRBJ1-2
CSALLSHRGSGGYTF
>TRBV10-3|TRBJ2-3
CAISVSSPRDTQYF
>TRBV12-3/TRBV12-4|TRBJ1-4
CASSLGGLGNEKLFF
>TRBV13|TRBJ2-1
CASSELAGPNEQFF
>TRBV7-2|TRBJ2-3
CASSRSGREGDTQYF
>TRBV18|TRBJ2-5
CASSPPPGLAGEAQYF
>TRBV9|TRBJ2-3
CASSVGAGGITDTQYF
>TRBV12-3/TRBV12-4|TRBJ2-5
CASSSRTGETQYF
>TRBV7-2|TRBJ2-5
CASSLVATSIETQYF